This T cell receptor (beta chain) was obtained from a study of blood T cells in healthy people across ages. With a J-beta primer mix and a sample-barcoded 5' primer, a second PCR ran about 7 to 12 cycles. A single record per CDR3 protein comes from TCRdb applying MiXCR to the 5' RACE reads. The table records about 680,000 distinct CDR3 sequences, around half of them present only once. The V end lost 4 bases, the J end lost 4 bases, and 24 bases lay between the germline ends. Germline V gives CDR1 KGHSH, CDR2 LQKENI. The CDR3 sequence is 18 residues long. The V gene is TRBV18, the J gene TRBJ2-3; D is perhaps TRBD2 (5 bases). The sequencing sample was made of blood. The receptor was derived from a woman in her fifties or sixties in good health. The CDR3 DNA sequence: TGTGCCAGCTCACGGCGGGCACAACCGGAGGTTCACGCAGATACGCAGTATTTT. Amino acid sequence: CASSRRAQPEVHADTQYF.